This T cell receptor beta chain was obtained from a study of blood T cell repertoires in COVID-19. The wider study: COVID-19 samples collected from the United States, Italy and Spain covered acute and convalescent phases. T cells, B-cell-depleted T cells, or PBMCs provided the cDNA or gDNA that served as material.

Per the authors' pipeline: Amplification of reference gene primers was used by the study to estimate nucleated cell counts. Clones were sequenced by immunoSEQ multiplex PCR, and TCRdb holds only the in-frame ones, with some missing. V and J calls and clone size are as listed in that table; D and trimming were resolved from the DNA. The sample holds 250,000 to 350,000 clones, around 87% seen once. CDR3 size: 15 residues. The germline CDR1 and CDR2 sequences are MNHEY and SVGAGI. V was clipped by 0 bases and J by 1 base; unmatched bases: 2. The chain joins TRBV6-5 to TRBJ2-7, with 8 bases matching TRBD2. This TCR was sampled from a woman aged 50 to 60 who had recovered from COVID-19. Sequenced material: peripheral blood. The CDR3 region is CASSYSVAGSYEQYF. For the CDR3, the DNA is TGTGCCAGCAGTTACTCGGTAGCGGGGTCCTACGAGCAGTACTTC.